A single sample is the source of the 14 T cell receptor beta chains below, sequenced in a study of OX40 agonist ivuxolimab in advanced cancers. TCRdb's copy holds only in-frame clones and misses some; the assay was immunoSEQ multiplex PCR. The sample shows roughly 100,000 clones, around 91% of them seen only once. The sequences come from CD4+ or CD8+ T cells sorted from blood, collected in a trial of the OX40 agonist ivuxolimab. The receptor set was obtained from an adult with an advanced solid tumor such as melanoma, head and neck, liver or kidney cancer.

The chain uses TRBV18 and TRBJ2-2; D call uncertain. Trimming took off 3 bases at V and 0 bases at J, with 11 bases between the two ends. Germline loops: CDR1 KGHSH, CDR2 LQKENI. The CDR3 spans 16 residues. The CDR3 DNA is TGTGCCAGCTCACCGCGTCCCGGCGCGAACACCGGGGAGCTGTTTTTT. This gives the protein CASSPRPGANTGELFF.

V is TRBV7-3 and J is TRBJ2-7; 7 nucleotides align to TRBD2. Germline-derived CDR1 and CDR2 are SGHTA and FQGTGA. The CDR3 is 14 amino acids. V dropped 5 bases and J dropped 4; count of bases not matched to a gene: 8. The CDR3 DNA is TGTGCCAGCAGCCCCAAAAGCGGGGTATACGAGCAGTACTTC. It codes for CASSPKSGVYEQYF. Looking up the rest from reference TRBV7-3 and TRBJ2-7 gives the full variable domain: GAGVSQTPSNKVTEKGKYVELRCDPISGHTALYWYRQSLGQGPEFLIYFQGTGAADDSGLPNDRFFAVRPEGSVSTLKIQRTERGDSAVYLCASSPKSGVYEQYFGPGTRLTVT.

V is TRBV6-6 and J is TRBJ2-1; D uncertain. The V gene lost 0 bases and the J gene lost 3 bases, with 12 bases spanning the gap. CDR3 length: 16 residues. Germline CDR1 and CDR2: MNHNY and SVGAGI (reference sequence). The CDR3 coding sequence is TGTGCCAGCAGTTACTCGTTTCCCTCCCTCTACAATGAGCAGTTCTTC. It yields the protein CASSYSFPSLYNEQFF.

The chain combines TRBV7-2 with TRBJ2-2; maybe TRBD2 (5 bases). Per the germline V gene, CDR1 is SGHTA and CDR2 is FQGNSA. The ends were cut back, 4 bases at V and 0 bases at J, with 12 bases in the middle. The CDR3 has 16 amino acids. The CDR3 region is CASSSTVGANTGELFF. The CDR3 DNA follows: TGTGCCAGCAGCTCAACGGTGGGAGCGAACACCGGGGAGCTGTTTTTT.

This chain links TRBV7-2 with TRBJ1-2; D gene ambiguous. The CDR3 runs to 13 residues. CDR1 and CDR2 (germline): SGHTA, FQGNSA. The ends were cut back, 5 bases at V and 6 bases at J, with 13 bases in the middle. In DNA form, the CDR3 reads TGTGCCAGCAGCCCCCCGGGTTTGGATGGCTACACCTTC. It encodes CASSPPGLDGYTF. The complete variable domain, with remaining parts taken from reference TRBV7-2 and TRBJ1-2, reads GAGVSQSPSNKVTEKGKDVELRCDPISGHTALYWYRQSLGQGLEFLIYFQGNSAPDKSGLPSDRFSAERTGGSVSTLTIQRTQQEDSAVYLCASSPPGLDGYTFGSGTRLTVV.

The genes are TRBV5-4 and TRBJ2-1, with a possible D match to TRBD2 (7 bases). The CDR3 runs to 15 residues. V dropped 0 bases and J dropped 5 bases, with 12 bases sitting between them. The germline CDR1 and CDR2 sequences are SGHNT and YYREEE (reference sequence). CDR3: CASSLAGGLNNEQFF. In nucleotides, the CDR3 is TGTGCCAGCAGCTTGGCCGGGGGGCTGAACAATGAGCAGTTCTTC.

This sequence joins TRBV15 and TRBJ1-1; 12 bases map to TRBD1. Trimming at V came to 4 bases and at J to 11 bases, leaving 5 bases not matched to a gene. Germline V CDR1 and CDR2: LNHNV, YYDKDF (reference sequence). The CDR3 sequence is 13 residues long. The CDR3 region has the DNA TGTGCCACCAGCACGGGACAGGGGGCGAGGGCTTTCTTT. Its protein is CATSTGQGARAFF.

V is TRBV18 and J is TRBJ2-3, with 7 positions matching TRBD2. Trimming cost V 1 base and J 2 bases; bases outside gene matches: 3. The CDR3 length is 15 residues. CDR1 is KGHSH and CDR2 is LQKENI in the germline V gene. The CDR3 sequence: CASSPRAGNTDTQYF. CDR3 sequence (DNA): TGTGCCAGCTCACCACGAGCGGGGAACACAGATACGCAGTATTTT.

This clone was recorded only once. This chain uses TRBV27 with TRBJ2-2; 10 nucleotides match TRBD1. V shed 6 bases, J shed 2 bases, and the junction held 9 bases outside the gene matches. CDR1 is MNHEY, CDR2 SMNVEV, per germline (reference sequence). CDR3 length equals 17 residues. The CDR3 region is CASRTFRDRGNTGELFF. Written as DNA, the CDR3 is TGTGCCAGCAGGACTTTCCGGGACAGGGGCAACACCGGGGAGCTGTTTTTT.

V and J are TRBV30 and TRBJ2-7; 8 positions match TRBD2. The ends lost 4 bases at V and 10 bases at J; junction bases unmatched: 9. CDR3 size: 12 residues. Germline values: CDR1 GTSNPN, CDR2 SVGIG (reference sequence). CDR3 sequence (DNA): TGTGCCTGGACGCAACGGGGGGGCTTTCAGTACTTC. Translating gives CAWTQRGGFQYF.

This chain connects TRBV11-3 to TRBJ1-1; possibly TRBD1 for D (6 bases). The germline CDR1 and CDR2 sequences are SGHNT and YENEEA. Trimming cost V 5 bases and J 1 base, with 11 bases left between them. This CDR3 comprises 14 residues. As DNA, the CDR3 is TGTGCCAGCAGCCGACGGACAGAGAACACTGAAGCTTTCTTT. Translating gives CASSRRTENTEAFF.

The chain carries TRBV19 and TRBJ2-5, with 10 bases that match TRBD2. The CDR3 runs to 19 residues. The V gene's germline CDR1 is LNHDA and CDR2 SQIVND (reference sequence). J was trimmed by 3 bases and V by 4 bases; bases with no gene match: 17. This chain's CDR3 is CASSTLAGSRYWWEETQYF. Here the CDR3 DNA reads TGTGCCAGTAGTACACTAGCGGGGAGTCGTTATTGGTGGGAAGAGACCCAGTACTTC.

This chain connects TRBV4-2 to TRBJ2-3, with D perhaps TRBD2 (5 bases). Germline V lookup: CDR1 LGHNA, CDR2 YNFKEQ. The CDR3 loop spans 15 amino acids. V shed 1 base and J shed 8 bases, with 16 bases lying between them. This CDR3 is CASSQAGGERGTQYF. CDR3 nucleotides: TGTGCCAGCAGCCAAGCGGGTGGGGAACGGGGTACGCAGTATTTT.

The chain combines TRBV21-1 with TRBJ1-2. TRBV21-1 is listed as a pseudogene. The CDR3 totals 15 residues. CDR3 in DNA: TGTGCCACCCCACTCCGGTGGTACACTAACTATGGCTACACCTTC. This sequence encodes CATPLRWYTNYGYTF.